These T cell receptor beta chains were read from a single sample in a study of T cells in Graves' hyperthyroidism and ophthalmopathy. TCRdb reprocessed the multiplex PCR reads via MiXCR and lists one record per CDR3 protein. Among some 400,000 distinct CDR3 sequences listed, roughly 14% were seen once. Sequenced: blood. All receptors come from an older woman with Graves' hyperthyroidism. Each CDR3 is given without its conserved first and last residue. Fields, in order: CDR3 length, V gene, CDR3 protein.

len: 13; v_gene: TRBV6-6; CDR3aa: ASSYGGRPSWKQF
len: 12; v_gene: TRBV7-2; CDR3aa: ASSSLGTSYGYT
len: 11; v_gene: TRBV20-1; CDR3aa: SARAGTKAEQF
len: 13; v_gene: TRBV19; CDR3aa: ASSISAGARYEQY
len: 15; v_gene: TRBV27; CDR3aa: ASSSKATGVNTGELF
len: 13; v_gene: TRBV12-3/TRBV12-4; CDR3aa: ASSLIGLAGDEQF
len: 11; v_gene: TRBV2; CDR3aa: ASSVDRGSPLH
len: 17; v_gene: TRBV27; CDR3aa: ASSKRLAGGSSIWDTQY
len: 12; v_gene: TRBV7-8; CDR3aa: ASSHRGGAYEQY
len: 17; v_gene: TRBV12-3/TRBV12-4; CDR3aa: ASSHMGLAGASSYNEQF
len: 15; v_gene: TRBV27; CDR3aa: ASSLQYSRGGQETQY
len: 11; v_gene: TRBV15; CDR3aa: ATSRVGNTEAF
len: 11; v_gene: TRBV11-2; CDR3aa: ASSSDRVGEQY
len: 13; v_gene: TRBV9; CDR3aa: ASSFSGRITGELF
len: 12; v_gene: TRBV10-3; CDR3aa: AISRDSFSYEQY
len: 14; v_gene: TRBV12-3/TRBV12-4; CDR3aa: ASSLSGQATNTEAF
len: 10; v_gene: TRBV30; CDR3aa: AWSVRRVEAF
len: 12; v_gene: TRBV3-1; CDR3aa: ASRGLAGGTEQF
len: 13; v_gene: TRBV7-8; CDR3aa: ASSLTRGSVGELF
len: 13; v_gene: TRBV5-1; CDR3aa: ASTSGQVNTGELF
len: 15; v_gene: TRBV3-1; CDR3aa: ASSPLRGLATNEKLF
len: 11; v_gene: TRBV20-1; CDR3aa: SAMGQFNTEAF
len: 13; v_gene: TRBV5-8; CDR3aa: ASSSGQIRTDTQY
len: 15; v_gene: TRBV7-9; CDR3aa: ASSLYAGTGSTDTQY
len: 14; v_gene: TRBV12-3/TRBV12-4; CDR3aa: ASSSRQGRNNSPLH
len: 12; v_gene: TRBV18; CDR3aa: ASSPGDSLVELF
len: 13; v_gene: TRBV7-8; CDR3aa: ASSWGTTTNEKLF
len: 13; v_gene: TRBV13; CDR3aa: ASSLGLAADNEQF
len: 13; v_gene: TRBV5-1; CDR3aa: ASSTSAGGREKLF
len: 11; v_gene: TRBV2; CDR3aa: ASSYRGNQPQH
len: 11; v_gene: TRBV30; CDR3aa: AWKRWDTDTQY
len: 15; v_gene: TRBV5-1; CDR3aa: ASTLGGLADLQETQY
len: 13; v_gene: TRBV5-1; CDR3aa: ASSSTSGSHNEQF
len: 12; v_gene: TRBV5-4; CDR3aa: ASSLGQGFNEQF
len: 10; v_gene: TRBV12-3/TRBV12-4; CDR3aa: ASRDSAMTQY
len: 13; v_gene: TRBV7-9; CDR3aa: ASSSSDSRHTEAF
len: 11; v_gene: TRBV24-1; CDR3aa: ATTGGRNQPQH
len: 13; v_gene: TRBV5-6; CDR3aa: ASSRGTSGSHEQY
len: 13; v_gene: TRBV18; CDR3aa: ASTFEGHLNYGYT
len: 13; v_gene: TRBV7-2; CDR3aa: ASSLDLGGFNEQY
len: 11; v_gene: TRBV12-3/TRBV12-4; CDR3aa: ASSYSPRYEQY
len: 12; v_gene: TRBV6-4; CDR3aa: ASPPNRPNQPQH
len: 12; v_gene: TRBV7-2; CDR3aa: ASSLYMEGTEAF
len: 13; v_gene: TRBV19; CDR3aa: ASRPQGAGNQPQH
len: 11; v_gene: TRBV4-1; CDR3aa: ASSQVFHRRHH
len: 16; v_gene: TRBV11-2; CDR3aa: ASSLGRGGRGRAGEQY
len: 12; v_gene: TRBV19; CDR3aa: ASSPPVGGQPQH
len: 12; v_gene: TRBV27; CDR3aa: ASSLRREGYGYT
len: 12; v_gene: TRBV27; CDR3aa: ASRGFLYNSPLH
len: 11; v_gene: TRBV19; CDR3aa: ASSAAGRLPQH
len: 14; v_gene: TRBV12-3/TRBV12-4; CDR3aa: ASSLALAGYQETQY
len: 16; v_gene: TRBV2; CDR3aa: ASSEVFATSSGANVLT
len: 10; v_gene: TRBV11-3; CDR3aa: ASTTGEGEAF
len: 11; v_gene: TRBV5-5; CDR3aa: ASSLWGREKLF
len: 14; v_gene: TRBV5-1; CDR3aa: ASSLEGTTDLAGYT
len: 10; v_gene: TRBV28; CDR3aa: ASRRGQETQY
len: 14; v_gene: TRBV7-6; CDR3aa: ASSLQTSGSADTQY
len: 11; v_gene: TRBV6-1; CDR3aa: ASSEGTAYEQY
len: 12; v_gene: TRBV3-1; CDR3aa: ASLPLGQQETQY
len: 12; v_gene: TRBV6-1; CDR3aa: ASSEATGRLNAF